This entry describes one T cell receptor beta chain. The sample originates from a study of blood T cell repertoires in COVID-19. Overall study context: Samples taken during acute and convalescent COVID-19 were collected in the United States, Italy and Spain.

Participant age was 18 to 89 years, and participants resided in approximately 24 US areas. In the source study's methods: By means of reference gene primer amplification, nucleated cell counts were estimated. TCRdb keeps only in-frame clones here, not all; method: immunoSEQ multiplex PCR. The D gene and trimming were derived from the DNA, and the V and J assignments and clone size from that table. The sample lists a few hundred thousand clones; 80% to 90% were seen once. The J segment lost 2 bases and the V segment lost 4 bases, leaving 4 bases of the junction unmatched. The CDR3 loop spans 13 amino acids. Germline V lookup: CDR1 GTSNPN, CDR2 SVGIG (reference sequence).

What was sequenced was PBMCs or T cells enriched from blood (not recorded which). The TCR was taken from a woman under 30 who had recovered from COVID-19. The chain links TRBV30 to TRBJ1-1; 7 bases map to TRBD1. CDR3 nucleotides: TGTGCCTGGACGGGGACAGCAAACACTGAAGCTTTCTTT. Residues: CAWTGTANTEAFF.